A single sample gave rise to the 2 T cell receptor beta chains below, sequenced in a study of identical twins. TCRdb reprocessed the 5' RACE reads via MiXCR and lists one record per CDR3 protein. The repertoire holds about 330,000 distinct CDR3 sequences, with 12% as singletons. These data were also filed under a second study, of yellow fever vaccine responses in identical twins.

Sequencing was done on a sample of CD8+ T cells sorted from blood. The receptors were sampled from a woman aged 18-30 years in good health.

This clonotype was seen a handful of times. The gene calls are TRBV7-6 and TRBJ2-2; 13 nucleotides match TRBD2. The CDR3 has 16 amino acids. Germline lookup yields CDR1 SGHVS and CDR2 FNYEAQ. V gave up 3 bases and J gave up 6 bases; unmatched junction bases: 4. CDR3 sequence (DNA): TGTGCCAGCAGCTTCTCACTAGCGGGAGGGGCCGGGGAGCTGTTTTTT. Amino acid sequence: CASSFSLAGGAGELFF.

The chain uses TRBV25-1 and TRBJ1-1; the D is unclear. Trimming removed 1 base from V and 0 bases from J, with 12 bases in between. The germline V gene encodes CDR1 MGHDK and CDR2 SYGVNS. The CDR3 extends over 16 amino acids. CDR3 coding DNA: TGTGCCAGCAGTGAATCGGTCACGGAAATGAACACTGAAGCTTTCTTT. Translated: CASSESVTEMNTEAFF.